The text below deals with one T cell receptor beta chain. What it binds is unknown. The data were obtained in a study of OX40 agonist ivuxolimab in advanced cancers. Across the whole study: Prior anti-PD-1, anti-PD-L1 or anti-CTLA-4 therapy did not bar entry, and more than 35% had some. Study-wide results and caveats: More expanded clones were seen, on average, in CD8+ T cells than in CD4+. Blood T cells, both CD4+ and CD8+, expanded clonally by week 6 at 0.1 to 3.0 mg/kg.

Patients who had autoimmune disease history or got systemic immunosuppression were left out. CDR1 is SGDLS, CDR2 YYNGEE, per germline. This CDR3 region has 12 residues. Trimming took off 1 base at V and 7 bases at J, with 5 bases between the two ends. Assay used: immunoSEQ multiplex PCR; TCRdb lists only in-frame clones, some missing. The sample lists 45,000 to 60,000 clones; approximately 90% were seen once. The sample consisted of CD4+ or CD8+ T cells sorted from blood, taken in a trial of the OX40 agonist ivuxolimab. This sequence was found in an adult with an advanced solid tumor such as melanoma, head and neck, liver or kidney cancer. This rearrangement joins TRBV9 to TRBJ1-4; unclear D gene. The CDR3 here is CASSVSGEKLFF. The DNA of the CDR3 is TGTGCCAGCAGCGTAAGCGGTGAAAAACTGTTTTTT.